This T cell receptor (beta chain) was recorded in a study of blood T cells in healthy people across ages. Study-level results: TCR beta diversity, measured per million T cells, fell in a roughly linear way with age. A strong correlation was seen between TCR beta diversity and naive T cell percentage.

Remarks on this clonotype: Its antigen is not known.

For the second PCR, which ran for about 7 to 12 cycles, a sample-barcoded 5' primer and a J-beta primer mix were used. MiXCR, applied by TCRdb to the 5' RACE reads, yields one record per CDR3 protein. The sample lists about 1.1 million distinct CDR3 sequences, more than 30% occurring once. Material: blood. The TCR was taken from a man younger than 35 in good health.

The chain's CDR3 is CASSQGTGWDGYTF. The CDR3, as DNA: TGTGCCAGCAGCCAAGGGACAGGGTGGGACGGCTACACCTTC. V is TRBV4-2 and J is TRBJ1-2; 8 positions match TRBD1. The length of the CDR3 is 14 residues. Per the germline V gene, CDR1 is LGHNA and CDR2 is YNFKEQ. Trimming cost V 1 base and J 8 bases; bases outside gene matches: 6.